The 28 T cell receptor beta chains reported below all come from one sample, sequenced in a study of blood T cell repertoires in COVID-19 (TCRdb year 2020). Library construction relied on the immunoSEQ multiplex PCR assay. TCRdb's version of the immuneACCESS table is confined to in-frame rearrangements and falls short of the full clone set. An unresolved V gene accounts for under half of the shortfall where checked; the remainder is of unknown origin. The table for this sample lists some 400,000 clones; approximately 93% of them were counted only once. In total, the top ten clones hold about 0.78% of the sample. The source material was PBMCs or T cells enriched from blood (not recorded which). The receptor source for this set is a woman between 35 and 50 years old who had been exposed to COVID-19.

This clone was seen a single time. The chain has TRBV30 and TRBJ1-1; TRBD1 is a possible D gene (5 bases). The germline V gene has CDR1 GTSNPN and CDR2 SVGIG (reference sequence). The CDR3 is 15 amino acids. Trimming took 0 bases from V and 0 from J, leaving 11 bases between them. The CDR3 loop is CAWSVRRGLNTEAFF. The CDR3 bases are TGTGCCTGGAGTGTAAGAAGGGGCCTGAACACTGAAGCTTTCTTT.

The V gene is TRBV27, the J gene TRBJ1-1, with D possibly matching TRBD1 (6 bases). The CDR3 length is 14 residues. Germline CDR1 is MNHEY and CDR2 is SMNVEV (reference sequence). Trimming removed 5 bases from V and 1 base from J, with 11 bases in between. CDR3 residues: CASSHGQKNTEAFF. CDR3 nucleotide sequence: TGTGCCAGCAGTCACGGACAGAAGAACACTGAAGCTTTCTTT.

The genes are TRBV9 and TRBJ1-1; tentative D call: TRBD1 (6 bases). Germline CDR1 reads SGDLS; CDR2 reads YYNGEE. The CDR3 extends over 14 amino acids. With 0 bases removed from V and 8 bases from J, the gap between germline ends came to 14 bases. CDR3 in amino acids: CASSVVGLGTEAFF. The CDR3 nucleotides read TGTGCCAGCAGCGTAGTAGGATTGGGGACAGAAGCTTTCTTT.

The chain is built from TRBV2 and TRBJ1-5; no clear D gene. Germline lookup yields CDR1 SNHLY and CDR2 FYNNEI. The V gene lost 8 bases and the J gene lost 0 bases, with 11 bases spanning the gap. This CDR3 comprises 14 residues. CDR3 in amino acids: CASGGLNSNQPQHF. The CDR3 coding sequence is TGTGCCAGCGGCGGGCTAAATAGCAATCAGCCCCAGCATTTT.

V and J are TRBV10-3 and TRBJ1-2; D is perhaps TRBD1 (5 bases). The CDR3 is 16 amino acids. Germline V CDR1 and CDR2: ENHRY, SYGVKD. Trimming removed 4 bases from V and 4 bases from J, with 19 bases in between. The CDR3 sequence is CAISGGGEGTPYGYTF. CDR3 DNA sequence: TGTGCCATCAGTGGCGGGGGGGAGGGCACTCCCTATGGCTACACCTTC.

The chain combines TRBV7-2 with TRBJ2-7; tentative D call: TRBD2 (6 bases). Germline CDR1 and CDR2: SGHTA and FQGNSA. The CDR3 covers 14 residues. Trimming took off 4 bases at V and 0 bases at J, with 10 bases between the two ends. The CDR3 DNA reads as TGTGCCAGCAGCTATGATAGCGGCTCCTACGAGCAGTACTTC. The encoded protein is CASSYDSGSYEQYF.

The J gene is TRBJ1-6, the V gene TRBV5-4, with D possibly TRBD1 on 6 matching bases. Germline CDR1 and CDR2: SGHNT and YYREEE (reference sequence). CDR3 length: 14 amino acids. Deletions cut 3 bases from V and 14 bases from J, with 18 bases between. The CDR3 bases are TGTGCCAGCAGCTCACACGGGACACCCGGGGCCCTCCACTTT. Its translation: CASSSHGTPGALHF.

The V gene is TRBV11-3, the J gene TRBJ1-3; D uncertain. The length of the CDR3 is 19 residues. V was shortened by 5 bases and J by 0 bases, with 23 bases between the two germline ends. The V gene's germline CDR1 is SGHNT and CDR2 YENEEA. CDR3 in DNA: TGTGCCAGCAGCACCCGACTCCCCAGTGGTGCCCACTCTGGAAACACCATATATTTT. Translated, it gives CASSTRLPSGAHSGNTIYF.

V gene TRBV18 combines with J gene TRBJ2-5, with 10 bases that match TRBD1. This CDR3 spans 15 amino acids. Germline V gene lookup returns CDR1 KGHSH and CDR2 LQKENI. J lost 1 base, V lost 3 bases, and 2 bases had no gene match. CDR3 region: CASSPGQGTQETQYF. CDR3 nucleotides: TGTGCCAGCTCACCGGGACAGGGGACCCAAGAGACCCAGTACTTC. Full variable domain (rest looked up from reference TRBV18 and TRBJ2-5): NAGVMQNPRHLVRRRGQEARLRCSPMKGHSHVYWYRQLPEEGLKFMVYLQKENIIDESGMPKERFSAEFPKEGPSILRIQQVVRGDSAAYFCASSPGQGTQETQYFGPGTRLLVL.

The rearrangement links TRBV10-3 to TRBJ1-1; no reliable D call. CDR1 and CDR2 from the germline V gene are ENHRY and SYGVKD. This CDR3 region has 15 residues. V was clipped by 8 bases and J by 3 bases, with 19 bases between them. CDR3 nucleotide sequence: TGTGCCATCTCACTCGGTGGTCGGGTGGACACTGAAGCTTTCTTT. Encoded protein: CAISLGGRVDTEAFF.

The V gene is TRBV28, the J gene TRBJ1-5, with TRBD1 as a possible D gene (5 bases). The CDR3 has 16 residues. The V end lost 6 bases, the J end lost 6 bases, and 21 bases lay between the germline ends. Germline-derived CDR1 and CDR2 are MDHEN and SYDVKM. CDR3 nucleotides: TGTGCCAGCAGCATGCGTATGGGTTTCGGGGGTCAGCCCCAGCATTTT. This gives the protein CASSMRMGFGGQPQHF.

The V and J genes are TRBV5-4 and TRBJ1-2; TRBD1 might be the D (5 bases). The germline V and J ends were trimmed by 4 bases and 5 bases, with 18 bases remaining between them. The CDR3 covers 15 residues. Germline values: CDR1 SGHNT, CDR2 YYREEE (reference sequence). CDR3 coding DNA: TGTGCCAGCAGCGTGGGATGGGGAGGGACGTATGGCTACACCTTC. This codes for CASSVGWGGTYGYTF.

The V call is TRBV9, the J call TRBJ1-1; 8 bases align to TRBD1. The V segment lost 4 bases and the J segment 6 bases; nucleotides outside the gene matches: 14. Germline CDR1 reads SGDLS; CDR2 reads YYNGEE. The CDR3 is made up of 16 amino acids. The CDR3 reads CASSPTWTGIFAEAFF. The CDR3, as DNA: TGTGCCAGCAGCCCGACCTGGACAGGGATTTTTGCTGAAGCTTTCTTT.

The chain uses TRBV24-1 and TRBJ1-2, with 8 nucleotides matching TRBD1. V lost 1 base to trimming and J lost 6 bases; unmatched junction nucleotides: 0. Germline lookup yields CDR1 KGHDR and CDR2 SFDVKD. The CDR3 loop spans 13 amino acids. CDR3 bases: TGTGCCACCAGTGATTTCAGGGGGCATGGCTACACCTTC. Its protein is CATSDFRGHGYTF.

The chain links TRBV10-1 to TRBJ2-2, with unresolved D. Germline V gene lookup returns CDR1 WNHNN and CDR2 SYGVQD (reference sequence). The CDR3 spans 12 residues. Trimming removed 6 bases at V and 1 base at J, with 3 bases between. The CDR3 spells CASSLNTGELFF. The CDR3 DNA reads TGCGCCAGCAGCTTGAACACCGGGGAGCTGTTTTTT.

The V gene is TRBV30, the J gene TRBJ2-7; 8 nucleotides match TRBD1. V dropped 3 bases and J dropped 3; count of bases not matched to a gene: 10. Germline CDR1 and CDR2: GTSNPN and SVGIG (reference sequence). The length of the CDR3 is 15 residues. The DNA for the CDR3 is TGTGCCTGGAGCGCAGGGACAGGCCACCACTACGAGCAGTACTTC. It translates to CAWSAGTGHHYEQYF.

The chain employs TRBV5-5 and TRBJ2-7; 7 bases match TRBD1. The CDR3 has 14 amino acids. CDR1 is SGHKS and CDR2 is YYEKEE in the germline V gene (reference sequence). V trimming: 0 bases; J trimming: 3 bases; junction bases outside the gene matches: 3. The CDR3 nucleotides read TGTGCCAGCAGCTTGGAATGGGACAGCTACGAGCAGTACTTC. This gives the protein CASSLEWDSYEQYF.

The chain joins TRBV2 to TRBJ2-5; D may be TRBD2 (6 bases). The CDR3 has 12 residues. Germline values: CDR1 SNHLY, CDR2 FYNNEI. V was cut by 8 bases and J by 6 bases, with 13 bases left in between. The CDR3 loop reads CASSPRGKTQYF. In DNA, the CDR3 is TGTGCCAGCTCCCCACGCGGGAAGACCCAGTACTTC.

This chain connects TRBV6-5 to TRBJ2-7; maybe TRBD1 (5 bases). Deletions cut 8 bases from V and 6 bases from J, with 20 bases between. Germline CDR1 reads MNHEY; CDR2 reads SVGAGI. This CDR3 is built from 14 residues. CDR3 residues: CASVVGPGASEQYF. The CDR3 coding sequence is TGTGCCAGCGTGGTGGGGCCTGGGGCCTCCGAGCAGTACTTC.

The rearrangement joins TRBV15 to TRBJ2-3, with D possibly TRBD2 on 6 matching bases. The germline gives CDR1 LNHNV, CDR2 YYDKDF (reference sequence). The CDR3 runs 15 residues. V shed 8 bases and J shed 2 bases, with 17 bases lying between them. CDR3 coding DNA: TGTGCCACCTATGCGACGGGAGAAAACACAGATACGCAGTATTTT. Translating it yields CATYATGENTDTQYF.

This sequence joins TRBV19 and TRBJ1-2; a weak D match, TRBD1 (6 bases). This CDR3 region has 15 residues. Germline-derived CDR1 and CDR2 are LNHDA and SQIVND (reference sequence). V was clipped by 5 bases and J by 4 bases, with 17 bases between them. The CDR3 loop reads CASSLDGGRSYGYTF. The CDR3 coding sequence is TGTGCCAGTAGTCTCGACGGGGGGCGCAGCTATGGCTACACCTTC.

The chain is built from TRBV13 and TRBJ2-7; D gene unclear. Germline CDR1 reads PRHDT; CDR2 reads FYEKMQ (reference sequence). Trimming took 0 bases from V and 2 from J, leaving 8 bases between them. The CDR3 length is 14 residues. CDR3 coding DNA: TGTGCCAGCAGCTTAGGCCAGGCCGCCTACGAGCAGTACTTC. Protein product: CASSLGQAAYEQYF.

The rearrangement joins TRBV6-6 to TRBJ2-1; 8 nucleotides align to TRBD2. V lost 0 bases and J lost 5; bases outside the gene matches: 3. This CDR3 is 15 amino acids long. CDR1 and CDR2 (germline): MNHNY, SVGAGI (reference sequence). CDR3 DNA: TGTGCCAGCAGTTACTCTAGCGGGGCTCACAATGAGCAGTTCTTC. This sequence encodes CASSYSSGAHNEQFF.

The V gene is TRBV6-6, the J gene TRBJ1-5; D gene uncertain. CDR3 length: 14 residues. The germline gives CDR1 MNHNY, CDR2 SVGAGI (reference sequence). V was clipped by 5 bases and J by 0 bases, with 8 bases between them. The CDR3 spells CASSPAGSNQPQHF. The CDR3 DNA follows: TGTGCCAGCAGTCCCGCAGGTAGCAATCAGCCCCAGCATTTT.

This chain uses TRBV7-9 with TRBJ2-7; no reliable D call. Germline lookup yields CDR1 SEHNR and CDR2 FQNEAQ (reference sequence). Trimming took off 5 bases at V and 6 bases at J, with 17 bases between the two ends. The CDR3 spans 14 residues. CDR3 region: CASSPSGSLGEQYF. CDR3 DNA sequence: TGTGCCAGCAGCCCCTCCGGGTCGTTGGGCGAGCAGTACTTC.

For the CDR3, the DNA is TGTGCCAGCTCACCACGGACAGAGTTGAACACTGAAGCTTTCTTT. Translation: CASSPRTELNTEAFF. The V call is TRBV18, the J call TRBJ1-1, with D tentatively TRBD1 (6 bases). This CDR3 spans 15 amino acids. V was shortened by 1 base and J by 0 bases, with 9 bases between the two germline ends. Germline V lookup: CDR1 KGHSH, CDR2 LQKENI.

The V and J genes are TRBV15 and TRBJ2-1; 11 bases are a match to TRBD2. Germline V CDR1 and CDR2: LNHNV, YYDKDF (reference sequence). V lost 3 bases to trimming and J lost 3 bases; unmatched junction nucleotides: 4. The CDR3 runs to 16 residues. The CDR3 bases are TGTGCCACCAGCAGGTATACTAGCGGGAGCTACAATGAGCAGTTCTTC. It translates to CATSRYTSGSYNEQFF.

V is TRBV6-1 and J is TRBJ2-3; 14 bases fit TRBD2. Trimming at V came to 4 bases and at J to 3 bases, leaving 3 bases not matched to a gene. Germline V lookup: CDR1 MNHNS, CDR2 SASEGT. There are 16 residues in the CDR3. CDR3 in DNA: TGTGCCAGCAGTGCGACTAGCGGGGGGGCGACAGATACGCAGTATTTT. This sequence encodes CASSATSGGATDTQYF.